This T cell receptor beta chain was captured in a study of blood T cells in healthy people across ages (dated by TCRdb to the mid-2010s). For the study in its entirety: Template switching captured roughly one uniquely barcoded TCR beta cDNA molecule per two T cells in model experiments. To avoid experimental bias, donors of different ages were randomly spread across the sequencing lanes. The study measured age-related changes in TCR beta repertoire diversity using deep sequencing normalized with unique cDNA molecular identifiers. The donors were split into four age groups: young (average 16 years), middle-aged (39), aged (62) and long-lived (about 74). For two donors (one aged 18 to 30 and one aged 80 or older), the study analyzed two additional independent replicas of 1 million unique cDNA reads from the same blood draw.

Points the paper makes about the study in general: A strong correlation was found between observed TCR beta diversity and the percentage of naive T cells measured by flow cytometry. The long-lived group showed more naive CD4+ T cells, fewer expanded clones and increased TCR diversity than the aged group, suggesting age selection. Donor CMV infection status was unknown, potentially confounding age-related changes in expanded clonotypes. Total diversity estimates from one million sequenced T cells were considered lower bounds and underestimates. Because profiling used bulk unsorted PBMCs, naive and antigen-experienced compartments could not be compared conclusively. Observed TCR beta diversity per million T cells fell roughly linearly with age, and a significant reduction was already apparent by age about 43.

Libraries were built with 5' RACE. The sample was run on an Illumina HiSeq 2500. The second PCR ran for roughly 7 to 12 cycles and used a J-beta primer mix along with a sample-barcoded 5' primer. A unique molecular identifier was introduced onto each TCR beta cDNA molecule by a template-switch 5' adaptor carrying 12 random nucleotides. Each sample yielded at least 3 million CDR3-containing paired-end reads. All of the RNA was converted into first-strand cDNA using the Mint cDNA synthesis kit, with a TRBC-specific oligonucleotide serving as the primer. Following uracil-DNA glycosylase treatment, all cDNA underwent a first 18-cycle PCR with the universal primers M1SS and BC2_uni_R. From the authors' description of their analysis: Normalization of each sample was performed by random selection of 1 million high-quality reads, each carrying a distinct molecular identifier. Instead of being binned into consensus sequences, reads that shared molecular identifiers were thrown out. MiTCR, with a Q25 quality threshold and the strictest error-elimination algorithm, was used for CDR3 identification, clonotype clustering and error correction. A nonparametric unseen species model with Euler transformation was used to estimate a lower bound on total TCR beta diversity. The public reads were run again by TCRdb, first through fastp at Q25 and then through MiXCR, and only productive beta chains were kept. Duplicate CDR3 protein sequences are folded into a single record with the most common DNA and genes. These V and J calls originate from TCRdb's pipeline instead of the authors' own analysis. The sample table contains approximately 800,000 distinct CDR3 sequences; only one count was recorded for 58% of them. 22% of the sample is in the top ten clones.

This clonotype was detected only a few times. Its specific antigen is unknown. Base quality data are lacking; no much larger clone is found one base away. CDR1 MNHEY and CDR2 SMNVEV are derived from the germline V gene (reference sequence). Spanning cysteine to phenylalanine, the CDR3 consists of 12 amino acids. Left in the record is the CDR3 DNA by itself, 36 bases read in frame from the first base. Here V drops 9 bases and J drops 4 bases, and the junction holds 1 base not matched to any gene. Donors were 39 systemically healthy Caucasian individuals from Russia aged roughly 6 to 100 years. Each donor gave about 9.8 milliliters of peripheral blood, drawn into EDTA-treated Vacutainer tubes. Ficoll-Paque density-gradient centrifugation was used to isolate PBMCs, with at least 6 million per sample. Trizol reagent was used to extract total RNA from the PBMCs, yielding at least 5 micrograms per sample. The percentages of naive CD45RAhigh/CD27high T cells were determined by flow cytometry on a PBMC aliquot from every donor.

The sequence links TRBV27 to TRBJ1-5, with 9 bases matching TRBD1. This TCR derives from a man between 25 and 39 years old in good health. Sequencing used blood. The nucleotide sequence is given as TGTGCCAGTGGACAGGGGAATCAGCCCCAGCATTTT. This codes for CASGQGNQPQHF.